Listed below are T cell receptor beta chains from one sample, sequenced in a study of T cells in Graves' hyperthyroidism and ophthalmopathy. TCRdb used MiXCR to reprocess the multiplex PCR reads, holding one entry per CDR3 protein. The sample gives under 350,000 distinct CDR3 sequences, roughly a fifth of which show up once; less than 65% is in the top ten. Sequenced sample: blood. These receptors came from a woman aged 45-60 years with Graves' hyperthyroidism. Both conserved end residues are trimmed from each CDR3. The order of the fields is V gene, J gene, CDR3 protein.

>TRBV27|TRBJ2-2
ASSLPGAGELF
>TRBV6-1|TRBJ2-7
ASGTSNEQY
>TRBV7-9|TRBJ2-7
ASSLASGGPPYEQY
>TRBV28|TRBJ2-2
ASQGVGTGELF
>TRBV27|TRBJ1-2
ASSLSPRGLVGYGYT
>TRBV12-3/TRBV12-4|TRBJ2-1
ASSLGAGGGNEQF
>TRBV28|TRBJ1-5
ASSSGQGRQPQH
>TRBV7-8|TRBJ2-3
ASSSRTSTGADTQY
>TRBV24-1|TRBJ2-3
ATSDPSGQLSTDTQY
>TRBV28|TRBJ2-5
ASSPLGLQETQY
>TRBV12-3/TRBV12-4|TRBJ2-7
ASSLRQAGVDEQY
>TRBV10-3|TRBJ1-2
AIRTSGANYGYT
>TRBV12-3/TRBV12-4|TRBJ1-2
ASGTSGGHNGYT
>TRBV30|TRBJ2-1
AWNRGNEQF
>TRBV20-1|TRBJ2-1
SAHERGIYNEQF
>TRBV28|TRBJ1-2
ASRTPRVGGGYT
>TRBV5-1|TRBJ2-7
ASGLDTGIGQY
>TRBV5-6|TRBJ2-7
ASSLAGTGRYEQY
>TRBV7-2|TRBJ2-3
ASSSASLATDTQY
>TRBV2|TRBJ1-1
ASSRTGGDTEAF
>TRBV5-8|TRBJ2-3
ASSLDAGSSTDTQY
>TRBV30|TRBJ1-6
AFTGTGDSPLH